One sample yielded the 15 T cell receptor beta chains listed below, sequenced in a study of monozygotic twins with inflammatory bowel disease. No DNA is given; TCRdb re-called the 5' RACE reads and lists each CDR3 protein once. Seen in this sample are about 300,000 distinct CDR3 sequences; the ten most common clones hold roughly 5.2%. The material sequenced was blood. All receptors derive from a human donor with ulcerative colitis or Crohn's disease, or a healthy co-twin of an affected twin (not recorded which).

The chain joins TRBV7-2 to TRBJ2-7. The CDR3 has 14 residues. Germline assignment: CDR1 SGHTA and CDR2 FQGNSA. The CDR3: CASSLGVRLYEQYF.

The chain is built from TRBV5-1 and TRBJ1-6. Looked up from germline, CDR1 is SGHRS and CDR2 is YFSETQ. The CDR3 contains 12 residues. CDR3 in amino acids: CASRLENSPLHF.

V gene TRBV7-9 combines with J gene TRBJ1-1; TCRdb's D gene call, TRBD1, goes unchecked for lack of DNA. This CDR3 contains 15 residues. Germline V gene sequence: CDR1 SEHNR, CDR2 FQNEAQ (reference sequence). The CDR3 loop is CASSSGQGAYTEAFF.

CDR3 protein: CASSRTGTKDQPQHF. This chain links TRBV5-1 with TRBJ1-5; lacking DNA, the TRBD1 call made by TCRdb goes unchecked. This CDR3 region has 15 residues. From germline, CDR1 is SGHRS and CDR2 YFSETQ.

The V call is TRBV20-1, the J call TRBJ2-2; no DNA is available, so the TRBD1 call from TCRdb remains unchecked. This CDR3 is 15 amino acids long. Germline CDR1 DFQATT, CDR2 SNEGSKA (reference sequence). CDR3 in amino acids: CSASVTGMYAGELFF.

V gene TRBV5-1 combines with J gene TRBJ2-1; the TRBD1 assignment by TCRdb is unverifiable without DNA. CDR3 length equals 18 residues. Germline loops: CDR1 SGHRS, CDR2 YFSETQ. The CDR3 sequence: CASSGGGQGRFEFHEQFF.

The rearrangement links TRBV6-2 or TRBV6-3 to TRBJ1-1. This CDR3 contains 14 residues. CDR1 is MNHEY, CDR2 SVGEGT, per germline. This chain's CDR3 is CASSYRGKNTEAFF.

The chain carries TRBV3-1 and TRBJ1-2; checking the TCRdb D call of TRBD1 is not possible without DNA. There are 17 residues in the CDR3. Germline lookup yields CDR1 LGHDT and CDR2 YNNKEL (reference sequence). CDR3 region: CASSQFRKGSSSAGYTF. Full variable domain (remainder filled in from reference TRBV3-1 and TRBJ1-2): DTAVSQTPKYLVTQMGNDKSIKCEQNLGHDTMYWYKQDSKKFLKIMFSYNNKELIINETVPNRFSPKSPDKAHLNLHINSLELGDSAVYFCASSQFRKGSSSAGYTFGSGTRLTVV.

CDR3: CASSPDKHEAFF. V is TRBV5-1 and J is TRBJ1-1. The germline gives CDR1 SGHRS, CDR2 YFSETQ. The CDR3 has 12 residues.

The gene calls are TRBV5-4 and TRBJ2-3; there is no DNA to check the TCRdb D call of TRBD2. CDR3 length equals 16 residues. The germline CDR1 and CDR2 sequences are SGHNT and YYREEE (reference sequence). CDR3 loop: CASSPSGGAFTDTQYF.

The chain carries TRBV5-1 and TRBJ1-2; TCRdb's D gene call, TRBD1, goes unchecked for lack of DNA. Germline V gives CDR1 SGHRS, CDR2 YFSETQ. This CDR3 contains 15 residues. The CDR3 loop is CASSATGTGNYGYTF. Drawing the rest from reference TRBV5-1 and TRBJ1-2, the complete variable domain is KAGVTQTPRYLIKTRGQQVTLSCSPISGHRSVSWYQQTPGQGLQFLFEYFSETQRNKGNFPGRFSGRQFSNSRSEMNVSTLELGDSALYLCASSATGTGNYGYTFGSGTRLTVV.

The V and J genes are TRBV5-4 and TRBJ2-3; TCRdb indicates TRBD2, and absent DNA this call remains unverified. CDR3 length: 14 residues. Germline values: CDR1 SGHNT, CDR2 YYREEE (reference sequence). The CDR3 sequence: CASRVSGGTDTQYF. The full variable domain, completed using reference TRBV5-4 and TRBJ2-3, is ETGVTQSPTHLIKTRGQQVTLRCSSQSGHNTVSWYQQALGQGPQFIFQYYREEENGRGNFPPRFSGLQFPNYSSELNVNALELDDSALYLCASRVSGGTDTQYFGPGTRLTVL.

The genes are TRBV4-3 and TRBJ1-1. CDR1 is LGHNA and CDR2 is YSLEER in the germline V gene. This CDR3 comprises 13 residues. This CDR3 is CASSQDRFDEAFF.

The V and J genes are TRBV6-1 and TRBJ1-1. Germline lookup yields CDR1 MNHNS and CDR2 SASEGT. This CDR3 comprises 14 residues. CDR3 amino acids: CASSPGGIITEAFF.

The chain uses TRBV7-9 and TRBJ2-1. Per germline, CDR1 SEHNR and CDR2 FQNEAQ (reference sequence). This CDR3 has 12 amino acids. CDR3 protein: CASSSGYNEQFF.